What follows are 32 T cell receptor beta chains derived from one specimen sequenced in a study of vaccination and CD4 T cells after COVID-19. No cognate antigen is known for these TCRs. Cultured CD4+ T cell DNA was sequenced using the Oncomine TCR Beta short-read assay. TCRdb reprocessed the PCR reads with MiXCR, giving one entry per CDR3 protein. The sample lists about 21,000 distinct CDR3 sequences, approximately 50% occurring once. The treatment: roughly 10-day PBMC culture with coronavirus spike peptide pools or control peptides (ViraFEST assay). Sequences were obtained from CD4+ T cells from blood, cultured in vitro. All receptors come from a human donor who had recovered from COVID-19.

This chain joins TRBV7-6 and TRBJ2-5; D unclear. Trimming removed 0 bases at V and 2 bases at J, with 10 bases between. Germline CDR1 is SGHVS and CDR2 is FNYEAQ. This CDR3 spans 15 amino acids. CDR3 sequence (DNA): TGTGCCAGCAGCTTAGCGCACAGTGTTCAAGAGACCCAGTACTTC. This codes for CASSLAHSVQETQYF.

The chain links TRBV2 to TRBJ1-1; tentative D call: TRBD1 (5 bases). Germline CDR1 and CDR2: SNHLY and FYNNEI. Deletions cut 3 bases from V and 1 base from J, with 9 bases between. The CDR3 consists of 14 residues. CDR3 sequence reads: CASSDWGKNTEAFF. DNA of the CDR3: TGTGCCAGCAGTGATTGGGGGAAGAACACTGAAGCTTTCTTT.

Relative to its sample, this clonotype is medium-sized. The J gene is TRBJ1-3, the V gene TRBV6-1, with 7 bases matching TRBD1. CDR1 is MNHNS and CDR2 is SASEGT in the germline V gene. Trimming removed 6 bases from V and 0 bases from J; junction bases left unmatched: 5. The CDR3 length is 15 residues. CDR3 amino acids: CASRHRDSSGNTIYF. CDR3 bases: TGTGCCAGCAGACACCGGGACAGCTCTGGAAACACCATATATTTT.

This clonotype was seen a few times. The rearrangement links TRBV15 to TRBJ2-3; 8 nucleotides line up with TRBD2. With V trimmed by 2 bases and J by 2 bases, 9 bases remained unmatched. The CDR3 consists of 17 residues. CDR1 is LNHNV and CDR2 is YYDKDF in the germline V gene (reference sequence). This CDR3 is CATSRNWLAGLTDTQYF. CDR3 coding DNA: TGTGCCACCAGCAGAAATTGGCTAGCGGGCCTCACAGATACGCAGTATTTT.

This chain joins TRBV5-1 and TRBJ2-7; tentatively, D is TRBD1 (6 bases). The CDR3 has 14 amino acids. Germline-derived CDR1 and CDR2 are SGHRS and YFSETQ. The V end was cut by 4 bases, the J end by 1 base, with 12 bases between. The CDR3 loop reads CASSLDSRSYEQYF. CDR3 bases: TGCGCCAGCAGCCTGGACAGCAGATCCTACGAGCAGTACTTC.

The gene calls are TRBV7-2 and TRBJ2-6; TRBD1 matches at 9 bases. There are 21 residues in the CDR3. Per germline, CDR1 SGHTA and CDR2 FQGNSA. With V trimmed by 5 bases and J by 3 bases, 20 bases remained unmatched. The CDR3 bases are TGTGCCAGCAGCCTGAAAGGGCGAGAGCCGGGACAGGGAGTTGGGGCCAACGTCCTGACTTTC. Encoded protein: CASSLKGREPGQGVGANVLTF.

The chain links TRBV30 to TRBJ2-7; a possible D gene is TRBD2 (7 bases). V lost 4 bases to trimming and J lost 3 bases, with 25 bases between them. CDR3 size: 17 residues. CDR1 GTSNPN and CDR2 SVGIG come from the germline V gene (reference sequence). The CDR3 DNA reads TGTGCCTGGAAGTCGCACTATCTAGGGGGAGGGGTCTACGAGCAGTACTTC. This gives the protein CAWKSHYLGGGVYEQYF.

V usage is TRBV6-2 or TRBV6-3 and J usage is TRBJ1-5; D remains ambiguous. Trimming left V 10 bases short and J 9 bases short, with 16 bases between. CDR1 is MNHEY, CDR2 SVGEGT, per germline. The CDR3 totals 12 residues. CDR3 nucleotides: TGTGCCAACAAGGTCGGGATCCTGCCCCAGCATTTT. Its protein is CANKVGILPQHF.

The DNA of the CDR3 is TGTGCCAGCAGCCACCGTAGGGTCAACTATGGCTACACCTTC. It specifies CASSHRRVNYGYTF. The chain employs TRBV6-1 and TRBJ1-2; D gene uncertain. V lost 6 bases and J lost 2, with 13 bases in between. This CDR3 is built from 14 residues. Germline values: CDR1 MNHNS, CDR2 SASEGT.

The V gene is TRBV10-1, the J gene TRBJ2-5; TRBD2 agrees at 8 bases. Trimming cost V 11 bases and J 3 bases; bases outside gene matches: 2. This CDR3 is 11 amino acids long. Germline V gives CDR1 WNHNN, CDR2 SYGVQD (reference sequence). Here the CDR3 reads CADSGKETQYF. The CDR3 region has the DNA TGCGCCGATAGCGGGAAAGAGACCCAGTACTTC.

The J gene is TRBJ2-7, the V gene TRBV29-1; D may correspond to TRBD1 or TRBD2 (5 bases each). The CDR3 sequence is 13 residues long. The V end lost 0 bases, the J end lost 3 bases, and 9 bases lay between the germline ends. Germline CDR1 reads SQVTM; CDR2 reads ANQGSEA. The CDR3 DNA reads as TGCAGCGTTGAAGATCCGGGACGCTACGAGCAGTACTTC. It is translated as CSVEDPGRYEQYF.

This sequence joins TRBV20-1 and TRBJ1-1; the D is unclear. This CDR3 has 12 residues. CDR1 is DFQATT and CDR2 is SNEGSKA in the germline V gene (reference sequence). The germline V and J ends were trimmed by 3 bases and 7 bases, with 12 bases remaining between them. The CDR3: CSASQPGVEAFF. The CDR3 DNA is TGCAGTGCTAGCCAACCCGGGGTTGAAGCTTTCTTT.

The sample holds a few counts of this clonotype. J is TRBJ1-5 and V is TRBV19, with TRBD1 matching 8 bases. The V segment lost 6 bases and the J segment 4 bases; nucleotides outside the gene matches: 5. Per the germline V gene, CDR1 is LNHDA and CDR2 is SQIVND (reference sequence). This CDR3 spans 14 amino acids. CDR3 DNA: TGTGCCAGTAGCCCGACAGGGGATAATCAGCCCCAGCATTTT. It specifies CASSPTGDNQPQHF.

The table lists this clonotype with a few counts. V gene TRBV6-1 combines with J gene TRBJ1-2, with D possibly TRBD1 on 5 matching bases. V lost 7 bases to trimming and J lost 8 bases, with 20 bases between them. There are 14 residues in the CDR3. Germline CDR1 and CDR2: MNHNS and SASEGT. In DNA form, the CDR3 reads TGTGCCAGCAATATCAACCGGGACTTATGGGGCTACACCTTC. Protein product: CASNINRDLWGYTF.

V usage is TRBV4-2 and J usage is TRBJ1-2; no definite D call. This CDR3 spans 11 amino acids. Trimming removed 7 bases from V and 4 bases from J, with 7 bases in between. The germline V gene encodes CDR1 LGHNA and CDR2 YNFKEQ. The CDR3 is CASKDLYGYTF. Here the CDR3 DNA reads TGTGCCAGCAAGGACCTCTATGGCTACACCTTC.

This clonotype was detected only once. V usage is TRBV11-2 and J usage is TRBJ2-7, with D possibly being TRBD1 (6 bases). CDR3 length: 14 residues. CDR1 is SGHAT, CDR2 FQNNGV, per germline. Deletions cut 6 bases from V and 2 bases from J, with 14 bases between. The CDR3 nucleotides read TGTGCCAGCAGTCCTCCGACAGGCCCCTACGAGCAGTACTTC. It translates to CASSPPTGPYEQYF.

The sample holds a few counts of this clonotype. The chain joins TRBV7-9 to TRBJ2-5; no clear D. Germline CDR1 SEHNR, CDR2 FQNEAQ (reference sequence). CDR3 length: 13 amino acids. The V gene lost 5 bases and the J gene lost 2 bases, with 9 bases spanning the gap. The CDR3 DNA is TGTGCCAGCAGCCCGGACGTACAAGAGACCCAGTACTTC. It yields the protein CASSPDVQETQYF. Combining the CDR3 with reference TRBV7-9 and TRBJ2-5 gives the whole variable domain DTGVSQNPRHKITKRGQNVTFRCDPISEHNRLYWYRQTLGQGPEFLTYFQNEAQLEKSRLLSDRFSAERPKGSFSTLEIQRTEQGDSAMYLCASSPDVQETQYFGPGTRLLVL.

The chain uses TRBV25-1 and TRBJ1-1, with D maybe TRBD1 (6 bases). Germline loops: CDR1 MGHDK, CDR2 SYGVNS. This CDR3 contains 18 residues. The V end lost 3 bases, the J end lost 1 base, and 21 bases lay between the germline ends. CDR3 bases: TGTGCCAGCAGTGAGTTCGGTGGCAGGGGTTCTGGGAACACTGAAGCTTTCTTT. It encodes CASSEFGGRGSGNTEAFF.

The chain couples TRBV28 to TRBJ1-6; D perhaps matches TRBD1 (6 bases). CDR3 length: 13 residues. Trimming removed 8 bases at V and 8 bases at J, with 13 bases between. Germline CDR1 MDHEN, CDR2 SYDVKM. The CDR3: CASARGGHSPLHF. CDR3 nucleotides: TGTGCCAGCGCCAGGGGAGGTCATTCACCCCTCCACTTT.

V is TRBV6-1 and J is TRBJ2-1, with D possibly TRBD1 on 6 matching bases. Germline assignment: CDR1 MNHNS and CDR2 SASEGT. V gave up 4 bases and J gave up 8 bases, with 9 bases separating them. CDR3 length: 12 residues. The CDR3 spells CASSAGADEQFF. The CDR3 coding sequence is TGTGCCAGCAGTGCAGGGGCCGATGAGCAGTTCTTC.

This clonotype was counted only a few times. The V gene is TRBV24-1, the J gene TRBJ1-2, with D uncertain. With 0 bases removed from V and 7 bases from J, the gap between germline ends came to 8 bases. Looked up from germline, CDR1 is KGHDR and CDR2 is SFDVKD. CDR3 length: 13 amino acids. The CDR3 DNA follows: TGTGCCACCAGTGATTTGCAAGAGGGTGGCTACACCTTC. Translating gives CATSDLQEGGYTF.

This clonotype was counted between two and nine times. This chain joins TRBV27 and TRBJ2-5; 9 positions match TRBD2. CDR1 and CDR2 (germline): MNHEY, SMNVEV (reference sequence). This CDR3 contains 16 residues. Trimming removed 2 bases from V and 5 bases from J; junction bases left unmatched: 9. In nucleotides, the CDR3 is TGTGCCAGCAGTTTAGAGGGTAGCGGGGGCCCGGAGACCCAGTACTTC. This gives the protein CASSLEGSGGPETQYF.

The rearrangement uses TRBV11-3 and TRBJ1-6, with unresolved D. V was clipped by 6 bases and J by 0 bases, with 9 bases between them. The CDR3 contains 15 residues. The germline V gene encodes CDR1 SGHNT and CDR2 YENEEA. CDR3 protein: CASSRGSSYNSPLHF. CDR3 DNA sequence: TGTGCCAGCAGTCGAGGTAGCTCCTATAATTCACCCCTCCACTTT. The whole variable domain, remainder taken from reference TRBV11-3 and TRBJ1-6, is EAGVVQSPRYKIIEKKQPVAFWCNPISGHNTLYWYLQNLGQGPELLIRYENEEAVDDSQLPKDRFSAERLKGVDSTLKIQPAELGDSAVYLCASSRGSSYNSPLHFGNGTRLTVT.

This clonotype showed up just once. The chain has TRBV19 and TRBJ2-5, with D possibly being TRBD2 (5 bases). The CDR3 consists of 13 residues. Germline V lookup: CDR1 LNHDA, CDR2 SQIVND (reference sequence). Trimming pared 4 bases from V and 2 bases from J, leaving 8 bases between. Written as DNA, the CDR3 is TGTGCCAGTAGTAGTCGGGGTCAAGAGACCCAGTACTTC. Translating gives CASSSRGQETQYF.

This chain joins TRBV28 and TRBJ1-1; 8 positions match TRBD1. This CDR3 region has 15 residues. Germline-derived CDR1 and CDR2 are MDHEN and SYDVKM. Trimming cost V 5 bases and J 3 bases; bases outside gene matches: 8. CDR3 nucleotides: TGTGCCAGCAGTCTGGACAGGGCCTTGTACACTGAAGCTTTCTTT. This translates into CASSLDRALYTEAFF.

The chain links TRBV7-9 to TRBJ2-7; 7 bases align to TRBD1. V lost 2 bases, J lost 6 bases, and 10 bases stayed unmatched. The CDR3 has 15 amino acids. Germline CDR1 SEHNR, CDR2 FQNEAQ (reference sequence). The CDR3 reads CASSLWTGLVGEQYF. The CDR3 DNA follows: TGTGCCAGCAGCTTATGGACAGGCCTAGTGGGCGAGCAGTACTTC.

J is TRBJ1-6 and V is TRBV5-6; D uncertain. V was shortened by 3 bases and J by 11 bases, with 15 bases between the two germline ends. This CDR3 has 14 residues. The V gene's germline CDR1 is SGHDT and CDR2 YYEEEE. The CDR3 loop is CASSSPGFQAPLHF. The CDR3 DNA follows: TGTGCCAGCAGCTCCCCGGGCTTCCAAGCACCCCTCCACTTT. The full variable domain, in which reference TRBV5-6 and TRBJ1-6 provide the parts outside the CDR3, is DAGVTQSPTHLIKTRGQQVTLRCSPKSGHDTVSWYQQALGQGPQFIFQYYEEEERQRGNFPDRFSGHQFPNYSSELNVNALLLGDSALYLCASSSPGFQAPLHFGNGTRLTVT.

In nucleotides, the CDR3 is TGTGCCAGCAGTGAGGGGAATACGCAGTATTTT. This codes for CASSEGNTQYF. The chain carries TRBV6-1 and TRBJ2-3; D gene ambiguous. Germline V gene sequence: CDR1 MNHNS, CDR2 SASEGT. The CDR3 is 11 amino acids. Trimming pared 3 bases from V and 7 bases from J, leaving 5 bases between.

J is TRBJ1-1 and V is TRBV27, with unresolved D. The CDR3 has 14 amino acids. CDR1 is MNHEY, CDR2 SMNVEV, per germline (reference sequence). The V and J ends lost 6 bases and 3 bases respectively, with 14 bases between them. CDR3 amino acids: CASRGVLWDTEAFF. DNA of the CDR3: TGTGCCAGCAGGGGCGTCCTATGGGACACTGAAGCTTTCTTT.

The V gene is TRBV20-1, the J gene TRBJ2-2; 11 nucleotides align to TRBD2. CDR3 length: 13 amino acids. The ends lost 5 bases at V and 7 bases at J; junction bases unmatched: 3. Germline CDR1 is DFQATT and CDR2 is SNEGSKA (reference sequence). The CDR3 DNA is TGCAGTGCTTTCGGACTAGCGGGCGGGGAGCTGTTTTTT. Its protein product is CSAFGLAGGELFF.

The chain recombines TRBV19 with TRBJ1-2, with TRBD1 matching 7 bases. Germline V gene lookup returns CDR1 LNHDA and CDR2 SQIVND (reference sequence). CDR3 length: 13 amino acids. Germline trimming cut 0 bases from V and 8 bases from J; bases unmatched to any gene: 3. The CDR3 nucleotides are TGTGCCAGTAGTATAGAGGGACAGCGAGGCTACACCTTC. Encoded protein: CASSIEGQRGYTF. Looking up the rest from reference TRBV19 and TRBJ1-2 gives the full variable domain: DGGITQSPKYLFRKEGQNVTLSCEQNLNHDAMYWYRQDPGQGLRLIYYSQIVNDFQKGDIAEGYSVSREKKESFPLTVTSAQKNPTAFYLCASSIEGQRGYTFGSGTRLTVV.

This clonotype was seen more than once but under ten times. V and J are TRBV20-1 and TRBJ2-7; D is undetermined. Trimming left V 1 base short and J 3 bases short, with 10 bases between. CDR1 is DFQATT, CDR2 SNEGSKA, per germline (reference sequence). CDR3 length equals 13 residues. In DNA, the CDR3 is TGCAGTGCTAGAGTCAGGTCGGGCTACGAGCAGTACTTC. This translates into CSARVRSGYEQYF.